This T cell receptor beta chain is from a study of Ad26.COV2.S vaccination and SARS-CoV-2 variants. As for the study in general: Enrollment placed the donor in the COV1001 Ad26.COV2.S trial arm. Administration of Ad26.COV2.S was intramuscular, either once or twice 56 days apart.

This table comes from immunoSEQ multiplex PCR, and its TCRdb copy is limited to in-frame clones, with some not included. Of fewer than 600,000 clones in the sample, 89% were seen once. Treatment denoted: about 20 received Ad26.COV2.S at low or high dose, single or two shots; roughly five received placebo; per-sample allocation not given. It was on day 63 after the first vaccine or placebo injection that samples were taken. Ad26.COV2.S expressed prefusion-stabilized spike from the original Wuhan strain. The ends were cut back, 6 bases at V and 8 bases at J, with 19 bases in the middle. Germline lookup yields CDR1 MNHEY and CDR2 SVGAGI. The CDR3 length is 14 residues.

The chain links TRBV6-5 to TRBJ1-2; D might be TRBD1 (5 bases). The sequence was collected from a person aged 18 to 59 who received the Ad26.COV2.S COVID-19 vaccine or a placebo. Sequencing used peripheral blood, obtained in a trial of Ad26.COV2.S vaccine versus placebo. The CDR3 loop is CASSLVSAGDGYTF. In nucleotides, the CDR3 is TGTGCCAGCAGCCTGGTCTCAGCGGGGGACGGCTACACCTTC.